This TCR beta chain is drawn from a study of human T cells and chemical hapten exposure. The overall study: Sensitization was performed using 2% DPC on a roughly 2 cm by roughly 2 cm upper inner arm skin site.

V dropped 3 bases and J dropped 6 bases, with 17 bases sitting between them. CDR3 length equals 16 residues. Germline loops: CDR1 SGHTA, CDR2 FQGNSA. As to time point: patch test 2, 6 weeks after DPC sensitization. Treatment in this sample: therapeutic diphenylcyclopropenone sensitization with weekly scalp DPC. TCRdb used MiXCR to reprocess the RACE reads, holding one entry per CDR3 protein. Here the sample spans more than 110,000 distinct CDR3 sequences, roughly 12% being singletons. This sample comprised whole blood, obtained in connection with sensitization to the hapten diphenylcyclopropenone (DPC). The source of this sequence is a woman in her 50s with alopecia areata. Some clones in this sample may be carry-over from other donors' samples. The chain is built from TRBV7-2 and TRBJ2-2; D possibly corresponds to TRBD1 (6 bases). CDR3 loop: CASSFPPNRVPGELFF. CDR3 sequence (DNA): TGTGCCAGCAGCTTCCCACCCAACAGGGTCCCCGGGGAGCTGTTTTTT.